This T cell receptor beta chain emerged from a study of shared clonotypes between healthy human individuals. Study-wide points: Only blood samples were collected, and tissue repertoires likely differ.

The protocol was immunoSEQ multiplex PCR, while the TCRdb copy is restricted to in-frame clones and leaves out a portion. The sample carries about 2.4 million clones, 90% to 95% recorded once. This CDR3 contains 16 residues. V was clipped by 1 base and J by 2 bases, with 11 bases between them. The germline gives CDR1 MGHRA, CDR2 YSYEKL. As to this clone: Its antigen is still unknown.

The sequenced material came from naive CD4+ T cells sorted from blood. Indicated subset: CD45RA+ positively selected. This chain joins TRBV4-1 and TRBJ2-2; D unresolved. This TCR derives from a young man in good health. CDR3 sequence: CASSQALGSNTGELFF. The DNA for the CDR3 is TGCGCCAGCAGCCAAGCGCTAGGGTCCAACACCGGGGAGCTGTTTTTT.